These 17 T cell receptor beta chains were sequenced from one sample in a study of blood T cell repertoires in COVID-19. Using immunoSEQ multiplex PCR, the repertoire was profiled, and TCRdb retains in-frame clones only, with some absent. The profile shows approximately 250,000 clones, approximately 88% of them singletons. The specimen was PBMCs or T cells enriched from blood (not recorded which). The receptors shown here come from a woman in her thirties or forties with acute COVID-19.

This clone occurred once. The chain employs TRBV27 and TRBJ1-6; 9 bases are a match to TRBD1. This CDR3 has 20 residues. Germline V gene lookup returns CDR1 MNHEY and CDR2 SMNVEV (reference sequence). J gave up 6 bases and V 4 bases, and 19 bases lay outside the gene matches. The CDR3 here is CASSSILLKSRQGVNSPLHF. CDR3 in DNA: TGTGCCAGCAGTTCCATCCTTCTTAAGTCTCGACAGGGGGTTAATTCACCCCTCCACTTT.

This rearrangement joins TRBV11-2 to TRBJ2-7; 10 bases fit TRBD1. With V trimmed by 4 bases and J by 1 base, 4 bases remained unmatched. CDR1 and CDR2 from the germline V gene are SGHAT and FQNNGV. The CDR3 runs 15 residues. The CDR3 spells CASSYGTGVSYEQYF. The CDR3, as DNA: TGTGCCAGCAGCTATGGGACAGGGGTATCCTACGAGCAGTACTTC. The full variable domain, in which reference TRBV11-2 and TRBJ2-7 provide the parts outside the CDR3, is EAGVAQSPRYKIIEKRQSVAFWCNPISGHATLYWYQQILGQGPKLLIQFQNNGVVDDSQLPKDRFSAERLKGVDSTLKIQPAKLEDSAVYLCASSYGTGVSYEQYFGPGTRLTVT.

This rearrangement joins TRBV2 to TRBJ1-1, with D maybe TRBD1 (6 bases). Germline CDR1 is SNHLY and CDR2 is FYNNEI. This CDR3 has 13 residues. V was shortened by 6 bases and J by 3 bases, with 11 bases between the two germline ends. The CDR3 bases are TGTGCCAGCAGACAGGGTGGGCACACTGAAGCTTTCTTT. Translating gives CASRQGGHTEAFF.

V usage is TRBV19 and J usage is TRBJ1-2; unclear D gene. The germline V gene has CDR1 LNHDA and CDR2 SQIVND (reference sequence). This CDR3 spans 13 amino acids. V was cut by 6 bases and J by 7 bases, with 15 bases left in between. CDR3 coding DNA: TGTGCCAGTAGCGAGGGTTTCGTCCGTGGCTACACCTTC. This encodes CASSEGFVRGYTF.

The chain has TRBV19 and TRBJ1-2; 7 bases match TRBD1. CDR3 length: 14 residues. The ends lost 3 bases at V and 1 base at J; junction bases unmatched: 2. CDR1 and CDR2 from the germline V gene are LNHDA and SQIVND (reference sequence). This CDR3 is CASSIDRVNYGYTF. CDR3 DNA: TGTGCCAGTAGTATCGACAGGGTTAACTATGGCTACACCTTC.

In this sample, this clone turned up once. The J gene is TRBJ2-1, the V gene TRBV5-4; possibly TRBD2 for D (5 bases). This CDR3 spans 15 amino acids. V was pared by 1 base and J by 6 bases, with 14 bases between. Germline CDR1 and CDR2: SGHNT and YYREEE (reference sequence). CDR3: CASSLNPRDGNEQFF. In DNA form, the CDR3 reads TGTGCCAGCAGCTTGAACCCCCGGGATGGCAATGAGCAGTTCTTC.

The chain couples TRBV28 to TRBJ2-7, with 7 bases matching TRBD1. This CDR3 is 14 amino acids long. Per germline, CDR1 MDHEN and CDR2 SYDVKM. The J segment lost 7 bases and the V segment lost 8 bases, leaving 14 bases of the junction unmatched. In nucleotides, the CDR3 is TGTGCCAGCGCATCGGGACAGTTACCCCTGGAGCAGTACTTC. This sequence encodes CASASGQLPLEQYF. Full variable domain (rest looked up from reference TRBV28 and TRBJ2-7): DVKVTQSSRYLVKRTGEKVFLECVQDMDHENMFWYRQDPGLGLRLIYFSYDVKMKEKGDIPEGYSVSREKKERFSLILESASTNQTSMYLCASASGQLPLEQYFGPGTRLTVT.

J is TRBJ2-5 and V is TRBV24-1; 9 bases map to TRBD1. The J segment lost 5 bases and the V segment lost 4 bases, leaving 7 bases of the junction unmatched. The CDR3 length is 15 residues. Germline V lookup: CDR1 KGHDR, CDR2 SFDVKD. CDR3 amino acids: CATSDPQGAGETQYF. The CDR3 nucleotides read TGTGCCACCAGTGACCCACAGGGGGCCGGGGAGACCCAGTACTTC.

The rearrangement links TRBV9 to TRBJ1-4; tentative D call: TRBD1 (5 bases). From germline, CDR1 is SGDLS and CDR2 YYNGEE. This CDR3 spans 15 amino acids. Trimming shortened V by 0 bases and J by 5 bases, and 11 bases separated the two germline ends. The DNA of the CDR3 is TGTGCCAGCAGCGTAGCAGGGCATACGAATGAAAAACTGTTTTTT. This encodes CASSVAGHTNEKLFF.

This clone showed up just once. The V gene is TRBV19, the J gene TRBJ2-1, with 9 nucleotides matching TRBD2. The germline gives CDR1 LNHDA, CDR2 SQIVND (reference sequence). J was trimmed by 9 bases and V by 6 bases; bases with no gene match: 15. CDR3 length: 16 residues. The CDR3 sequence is CASRRGLGGRAGEQFF. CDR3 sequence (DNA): TGTGCCAGTAGGAGGGGACTAGGCGGGAGGGCCGGTGAGCAGTTCTTC.

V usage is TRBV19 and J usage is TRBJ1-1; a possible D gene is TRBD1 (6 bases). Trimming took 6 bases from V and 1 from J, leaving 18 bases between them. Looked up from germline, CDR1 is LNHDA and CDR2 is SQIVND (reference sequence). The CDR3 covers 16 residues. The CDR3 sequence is CASRRQGGVRNTEAFF. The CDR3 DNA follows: TGTGCCAGTAGGCGTCAAGGGGGTGTCCGGAACACTGAAGCTTTCTTT.

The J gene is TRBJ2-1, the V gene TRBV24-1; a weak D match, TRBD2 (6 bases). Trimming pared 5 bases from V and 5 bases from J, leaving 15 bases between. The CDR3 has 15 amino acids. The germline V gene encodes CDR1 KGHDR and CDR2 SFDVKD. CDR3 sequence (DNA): TGTGCCACCAGTGTTCTGGGCGGGATCAACAATGAGCAGTTCTTC. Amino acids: CATSVLGGINNEQFF.

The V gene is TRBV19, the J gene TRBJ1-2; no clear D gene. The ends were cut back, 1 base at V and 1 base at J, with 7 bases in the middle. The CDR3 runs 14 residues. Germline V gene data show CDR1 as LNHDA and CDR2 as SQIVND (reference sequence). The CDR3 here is CASSIAPGNYGYTF. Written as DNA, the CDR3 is TGTGCCAGTAGTATAGCTCCGGGTAACTATGGCTACACCTTC.

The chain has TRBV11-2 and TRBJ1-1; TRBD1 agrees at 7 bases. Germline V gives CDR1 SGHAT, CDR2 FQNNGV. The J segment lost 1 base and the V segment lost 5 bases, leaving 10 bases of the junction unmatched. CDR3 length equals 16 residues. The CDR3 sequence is CASSTYKDRRNTEAFF. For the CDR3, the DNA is TGTGCCAGCAGCACGTACAAGGACAGGAGGAACACTGAAGCTTTCTTT.

CDR3 residues: CASSLFDRDEKTQYF. In DNA, the CDR3 is TGCGCCAGCAGCCTCTTTGACAGGGATGAAAAGACCCAGTACTTC. The chain links TRBV4-1 to TRBJ2-5; TRBD1 matches at 7 bases. CDR3 length equals 15 residues. J gave up 6 bases and V 4 bases, and 11 bases lay outside the gene matches. Germline CDR1 is MGHRA and CDR2 is YSYEKL.

The CDR3 spells CASSLGGPQHF. As DNA, the CDR3 is TGTGCCAGCAGCCTCGGGGGGCCCCAGCATTTT. This chain links TRBV7-9 with TRBJ1-5; a possible D gene is TRBD1 (5 bases). This CDR3 comprises 11 residues. Germline V lookup: CDR1 SEHNR, CDR2 FQNEAQ (reference sequence). Trimming cost V 5 bases and J 9 bases, with 8 bases left between them.

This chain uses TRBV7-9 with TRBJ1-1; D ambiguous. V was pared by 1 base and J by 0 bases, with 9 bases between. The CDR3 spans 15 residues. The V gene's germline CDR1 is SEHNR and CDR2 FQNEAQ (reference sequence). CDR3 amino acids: CASSLGAVMNTEAFF. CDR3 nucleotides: TGTGCCAGCAGCTTAGGGGCAGTCATGAACACTGAAGCTTTCTTT.